The present TCR beta chain was sequenced within a study of CD8+CD57+ T cells in acquired aplastic anemia. Genomic DNA constituted the template upon which TCR beta VDJ and CDR3 profiling was performed. TCRdb ran MiXCR on the reads and lists one entry per CDR3 protein. The data hold roughly 260,000 distinct CDR3 sequences, with around half observed a single time. Patients selected for sequencing had displayed CD8+CD57+ cell expansion by flow cytometry. Material for sequencing was sorted CD4+, CD8+, or CD8+CD57+ T cells (not recorded which) from PBMCs. This receptor was identified in a human donor with aplastic anemia.

The CDR3 coding sequence is TGTGCCAGCATGCTAGCGGGAGTACCCGAGCAGTACTTC. It translates to CASMLAGVPEQYF. The rearrangement links TRBV2 to TRBJ2-7; 10 positions match TRBD2. The germline V gene has CDR1 SNHLY and CDR2 FYNNEI. Trimming took 7 bases from V and 6 from J; bases not matched to a gene: 6. The CDR3 covers 13 residues.